This TCR beta chain was retrieved from a study of a mutant IDH1 vaccine in newly diagnosed glioma. For the study at large: Patients got their first vaccination 4-6 weeks after radiotherapy alone, or with temozolomide cycles. Before enrollment, the patients had been treated with radiotherapy alone, temozolomide alone, or both together. Most of them had received both.

This sample's time point: week 5, during vaccination. A single vaccine dose contained 300 ug of mutant IDH1 20-mer peptide, and topical imiquimod was used with it. Donors had new IDH1-mutant astrocytomas of WHO grade 3 or 4 (ATRX-lost). This table comes from immunoSEQ multiplex PCR, and its TCRdb copy is limited to in-frame clones, with some not included. This table has about 27,000 clones, approximately 80% appearing once. This CDR3 has 15 amino acids. The V end lost 5 bases, the J end lost 3 bases, and 14 bases lay between the germline ends. The germline V gene encodes CDR1 SGHTA and CDR2 FQGNSA. Note on this clone: Its antigen remains unidentified.

Specimen: PBMCs, collected from a glioma patient whose treatment included an IDH1 peptide vaccine. The receptor was isolated from a middle-aged man with glioma. The chain combines TRBV7-2 with TRBJ1-5; D uncertain. This CDR3 is CASSPSGSYNQPQHF. The DNA of the CDR3 is TGTGCCAGCAGCCCCTCGGGATCATACAATCAGCCCCAGCATTTT.